The rows below give T cell receptor beta chains drawn from one sample of a study of OX40 agonist ivuxolimab in advanced cancers. Only in-frame clones appear in the TCRdb table, and some are missing; sequencing was by immunoSEQ multiplex PCR. The table has 85,000 to 100,000 clones, 94% seen once; the top ten hold around 0.18%. The sequencing here drew on CD4+ or CD8+ T cells sorted from blood, taken in a trial of the OX40 agonist ivuxolimab. The receptor set was obtained from an adult with an advanced solid tumor such as melanoma, head and neck, liver or kidney cancer. CDR3s include the opening cysteine and the closing phenylalanine or tryptophan. A D gene is named only where the DNA matches it firmly. Size is stated for part of the rows, as once, few or many counts, or as a class when the clone is expanded.

D: NA; V: TRBV11-3; size: once; J: TRBJ2-7; CDR3: CASSLGTGGSYEQYF; DNA: TGTGCCAGCAGCTTAGGGACCGGCGGATCCTACGAGCAGTACTTC
D: NA; V: TRBV20-1; size: NA; J: TRBJ2-5; CDR3: CSARDEETQYF; DNA: TGCAGTGCTAGAGATGAGGAGACCCAGTACTTC
D: NA; V: TRBV19; size: once; J: TRBJ1-5; CDR3: CASRGDVGGIQPQHF; DNA: TGTGCCAGTAGGGGTGATGTGGGGGGAATTCAGCCCCAGCATTTT
D: TRBD1; V: TRBV7-2; size: NA; J: TRBJ1-2; CDR3: CASSLGGQGARLGYTF; DNA: TGTGCCAGCAGCTTAGGAGGGCAGGGGGCGCGATTAGGCTACACCTTC
D: NA; V: TRBV6-5; size: NA; J: TRBJ1-1; CDR3: CASSPLYNTEAFF; DNA: TGTGCCAGCAGCCCCCTATATAACACTGAAGCTTTCTTT
D: NA; V: TRBV5-6; size: NA; J: TRBJ1-2; CDR3: CASSFSAAYGYTF; DNA: TGTGCCAGCAGCTTTAGTGCAGCCTATGGCTACACCTTC
D: NA; V: TRBV9; size: once; J: TRBJ1-2; CDR3: CASSVEGGLSSYTF; DNA: TGTGCCAGCAGCGTGGAGGGGGGTTTGAGTAGCTACACCTTC
D: NA; V: TRBV27; size: NA; J: TRBJ1-6; CDR3: CASSSPDANSPLHF; DNA: TGTGCCAGCAGCTCCCCGGACGCTAATTCACCCCTCCACTTT
D: NA; V: TRBV6-6; size: NA; J: TRBJ1-2; CDR3: CASSYSGGDGYTF; DNA: TGTGCCAGCAGTTACTCGGGGGGAGATGGCTACACCTTC
D: TRBD1; V: TRBV4-2; size: NA; J: TRBJ2-7; CDR3: CASSQDPGGELYEQYF; DNA: TGTGCCAGCAGCCAAGATCCAGGGGGCGAGCTCTACGAGCAGTACTTC
D: TRBD1; V: TRBV28; size: NA; J: TRBJ2-7; CDR3: CASSRGQARYEQYF; DNA: TGTGCCAGCAGTCGCGGACAGGCCCGCTACGAGCAGTACTTC
D: NA; V: TRBV7-6; size: NA; J: TRBJ2-1; CDR3: CASSLARGNEQFF; DNA: TGTGCCAGCAGCTTAGCGAGGGGGAATGAGCAGTTCTTC
D: TRBD1; V: TRBV4-2; size: NA; J: TRBJ1-3; CDR3: CASSLGTGPGNTIYF; DNA: TGTGCCAGCAGCCTCGGGACAGGGCCTGGAAACACCATATATTTT
D: NA; V: TRBV5-4; size: once; J: TRBJ2-7; CDR3: CASSWDPSSEQYF; DNA: TGTGCCAGCAGCTGGGACCCCTCTAGCGAGCAGTACTTC
D: TRBD1; V: TRBV27; size: NA; J: TRBJ2-5; CDR3: CASTKTPGTGLETQYF; DNA: TGTGCCAGCACCAAAACCCCCGGGACAGGACTAGAGACCCAGTACTTC
D: NA; V: TRBV29-1; size: NA; J: TRBJ1-5; CDR3: CSVGRDNGDQPQHF; DNA: TGCAGCGTTGGTAGAGATAACGGCGATCAGCCCCAGCATTTT
D: NA; V: TRBV7-9; size: NA; J: TRBJ2-7; CDR3: CASSPGMGWDTGQYF; DNA: TGTGCCAGCAGCCCCGGCATGGGGTGGGACACCGGGCAGTACTTC
D: NA; V: TRBV11-2; size: NA; J: TRBJ1-1; CDR3: CASSFTPGQLTIEAFF; DNA: TGTGCCAGCAGCTTTACTCCGGGACAACTAACCATTGAAGCTTTCTTT
D: TRBD2; V: TRBV9; size: NA; J: TRBJ2-7; CDR3: CASSPSGRNYEQYF; DNA: TGTGCCAGCAGCCCCAGCGGGAGAAACTACGAGCAGTACTTC
D: TRBD1; V: TRBV10-3; size: NA; J: TRBJ1-1; CDR3: CAISSGTGTPEAFF; DNA: TGTGCCATCAGTTCCGGGACAGGGACTCCTGAAGCTTTCTTT
D: NA; V: TRBV7-7; size: NA; J: TRBJ2-5; CDR3: CASSLAYLVETQYF; DNA: TGTGCTAGCAGCTTAGCATATTTGGTGGAGACCCAGTACTTC
D: NA; V: TRBV7-9; size: once; J: TRBJ2-7; CDR3: CASSDTRSEQYF; DNA: TGTGCCAGCAGCGACACTAGATCCGAGCAGTACTTC
D: NA; V: TRBV18; size: NA; J: TRBJ1-1; CDR3: CASSPPEAGGTEAFF; DNA: TGTGCCAGCTCACCTCCGGAGGCGGGGGGCACTGAAGCTTTCTTT
D: NA; V: TRBV9; size: NA; J: TRBJ2-7; CDR3: CASSVGTAGGYEQYF; DNA: TGTGCCAGCAGCGTAGGAACAGCCGGGGGCTACGAGCAGTACTTC
D: TRBD1; V: TRBV5-1; size: NA; J: TRBJ2-7; CDR3: CASSFGGTGFYEQYF; DNA: TGCGCCAGCAGCTTCGGAGGGACAGGGTTTTACGAGCAGTACTTC
D: TRBD1; V: TRBV9; size: NA; J: TRBJ2-2; CDR3: CASSVVTGPGELFF; DNA: TGTGCCAGCAGCGTAGTGACAGGGCCCGGGGAGCTGTTTTTT
D: TRBD2; V: TRBV5-1; size: NA; J: TRBJ2-3; CDR3: CASSLEAGGYTDTQYF; DNA: TGCGCCAGCAGCCTGGAAGCGGGGGGATACACAGATACGCAGTATTTT
D: NA; V: TRBV7-9; size: NA; J: TRBJ1-1; CDR3: CASSPDRRATNTEAFF; DNA: TGTGCCAGCAGCCCCGACCGCAGGGCGACGAACACTGAAGCTTTCTTT
D: NA; V: TRBV19; size: NA; J: TRBJ1-5; CDR3: CASSRAMGWDQPQHF; DNA: TGTGCCAGTTCGAGGGCCATGGGGTGGGATCAGCCCCAGCATTTT
D: NA; V: TRBV6-4; size: NA; J: TRBJ2-1; CDR3: CASSLNRVPGDEQFF; DNA: TGTGCCAGCAGTTTAAACAGGGTTCCCGGGGATGAGCAGTTCTTC
D: TRBD1; V: TRBV6-5; size: NA; J: TRBJ2-7; CDR3: CASREGQVSYEQYF; DNA: TGTGCCAGCAGGGAGGGACAGGTCTCCTACGAGCAGTACTTC
D: NA; V: TRBV10-3; size: NA; J: TRBJ1-5; CDR3: CAISVEADNQPQHF; DNA: TGTGCCATCAGTGTAGAGGCAGACAATCAGCCCCAGCATTTT
D: TRBD1; V: TRBV2; size: NA; J: TRBJ2-5; CDR3: CASRDRGQETQYF; DNA: TGTGCCAGCAGGGACAGGGGCCAAGAGACCCAGTACTTC
D: TRBD1; V: TRBV30; size: NA; J: TRBJ2-7; CDR3: CAWRGQDLLYEQYF; DNA: TGTGCCTGGAGGGGACAGGATCTACTCTACGAGCAGTACTTC
D: TRBD1; V: TRBV19; size: NA; J: TRBJ2-2; CDR3: CASNTGQGPGELFF; DNA: TGTGCCAGCAATACGGGACAGGGTCCCGGGGAGCTGTTTTTT
D: TRBD1; V: TRBV5-4; size: few; J: TRBJ1-4; CDR3: CASSSNRGLNEKLFF; DNA: TGTGCCAGCAGCTCGAACAGGGGATTAAATGAAAAACTGTTTTTT
D: NA; V: TRBV5-1; size: once; J: TRBJ2-1; CDR3: CASSLASSSYNEQFF; DNA: TGCGCCAGCAGCTTGGCCTCGAGCTCCTACAATGAGCAGTTCTTC
D: NA; V: TRBV28; size: NA; J: TRBJ1-2; CDR3: CASRLGWGGGYTF; DNA: TGTGCCAGCAGGCTTGGATGGGGAGGTGGCTACACCTTC
D: TRBD2; V: TRBV5-5; size: NA; J: TRBJ2-3; CDR3: CASSWAGATFTDTQYF; DNA: TGTGCCAGCAGCTGGGCGGGAGCCACCTTCACAGATACGCAGTATTTT
D: TRBD1; V: TRBV18; size: NA; J: TRBJ2-7; CDR3: CASSPTGTGIYEQYF; DNA: TGTGCCAGCTCCCCCACCGGGACAGGGATCTACGAGCAGTACTTC
D: NA; V: TRBV7-2; size: NA; J: TRBJ1-4; CDR3: CASRFERGQLFF; DNA: TGTGCCAGCAGATTCGAACGTGGACAACTGTTTTTT
D: NA; V: TRBV2; size: NA; J: TRBJ1-4; CDR3: CATHRRGETNEKLFF; DNA: TGTGCCACCCACCGGCGAGGGGAAACTAATGAAAAACTGTTTTTT
D: NA; V: TRBV25-1; size: NA; J: TRBJ1-2; CDR3: CASSDTDPSPNYGYTF; DNA: TGTGCCAGCAGTGACACAGATCCTTCTCCTAACTATGGCTACACCTTC
D: TRBD2; V: TRBV19; size: NA; J: TRBJ2-3; CDR3: CASRGGTPSTDTQYF; DNA: TGTGCCAGTAGGGGGGGGACCCCTAGCACAGATACGCAGTATTTT
D: NA; V: TRBV7-3; size: NA; J: TRBJ2-1; CDR3: CASSFSGFQTNEQFF; DNA: TGTGCCAGCAGCTTCTCTGGGTTTCAGACCAATGAGCAGTTCTTC
D: TRBD2; V: TRBV5-4; size: NA; J: TRBJ2-7; CDR3: CASSQASGLSYEQYF; DNA: TGTGCCAGCAGCCAAGCTAGCGGGCTCTCCTACGAGCAGTACTTC